This is a list of T cell receptor beta chains from one sample in a study of shared clonotypes between healthy human individuals. Data came from immunoSEQ multiplex PCR; TCRdb stores just in-frame clones and leaves some out. The data show roughly 1,000,000 clones, around three quarters seen once. Material for sequencing was memory CD4+ T cells from PBMCs. The origin of the receptors is a young man in good health. Some clones in this sample may be carry-over from other donors' samples. Both conserved end residues are part of each CDR3. The D gene is left open where the match is weak. Clone size is not always given. Where it is, it says once, few, many or a class for expanded clones.

j_call d_call v_call cdr3_length clone_size cdr3_nt cdr3_aa
TRBJ1-1 NA TRBV5-1 15 few TGCGCCAGCAGCTTGGGGCGAAAGGGGGACACTGAAGCTTTCTTT CASSLGRKGDTEAFF
TRBJ1-4 NA TRBV6-6 11 NA TGTGCCAGCAGTGCCCGGGACCAACTGTTTTTT CASSARDQLFF
TRBJ2-1 NA TRBV9 16 NA TGTGCCAGCAGCATAGGGGGGGCGGCATCCTACAATGAGCAGTTCTTC CASSIGGAASYNEQFF
TRBJ2-5 TRBD2 TRBV7-7 13 once TGTGCCAGCAGCCGCGGGGGGCGGGAGACCCAGTACTTC CASSRGGRETQYF
TRBJ2-3 NA TRBV5-4 15 NA TGTGCCAGCAGCTATGTAGAAGGGGGCACAGATACGCAGTATTTT CASSYVEGGTDTQYF
TRBJ2-5 TRBD1 TRBV5-1 13 NA TGCGCCAGCAGAGGACAGGGGGAAGAGACCCAGTACTTC CASRGQGEETQYF
TRBJ1-6 NA TRBV28 14 NA TGTGCCAGCAGTAGGGAGTTACGGGGTTCACCCCTCCACTTT CASSRELRGSPLHF
TRBJ2-5 NA TRBV11-3 13 NA TGTGCCAGCAGCCCCTCGGGAGTAGAGACCCAGTACTTC CASSPSGVETQYF
TRBJ2-7 TRBD2 TRBV30 16 NA TGTGCCTGGAGTGTGGCCGCGGGGGGGACAGTGAACGAGCAGTACTTC CAWSVAAGGTVNEQYF
TRBJ2-3 TRBD1 TRBV29-1 12 NA TGCAGCGTTTGGGACAGGGGGGATACGCAGTATTTT CSVWDRGDTQYF
TRBJ1-2 NA TRBV5-5 12 NA TGTGCCAGCAGCTTTACAGCCTATGGCTACACCTTC CASSFTAYGYTF
TRBJ2-1 TRBD2 TRBV7-2 13 NA TGTGCCAGCAGACTAGCGGGAGTCCATGAGCAGTTCTTC CASRLAGVHEQFF
TRBJ1-4 NA TRBV6-5 14 few TGTGCCAGCAGTTCCGGGACCGAGCCCGAAAAACTGTTTTTT CASSSGTEPEKLFF
TRBJ1-4 NA TRBV15 16 NA TGTGCCACCAGCAGGGGTTCGTTCGGGACTAATGAAAAACTGTTTTTT CATSRGSFGTNEKLFF
TRBJ2-7 NA TRBV5-1 9 few TGCGCCAGCTGGCACGAGCAGTACTTC CASWHEQYF
TRBJ2-7 NA TRBV6-1 12 NA TGTGCCAGCAGTGTCCGGGACTACGAGCAGTACTTC CASSVRDYEQYF
TRBJ2-6 TRBD2 TRBV11-1 18 NA TGTGCCAGCAGCCTAGGACTAGCGGGAGTAGCTGGGGCCAACGTCCTGACTTTC CASSLGLAGVAGANVLTF
TRBJ2-7 NA TRBV10-3 14 few TGTGCCATCAGTGAGTCGGGCCGAAAGTACGAGCAGTACTTC CAISESGRKYEQYF
TRBJ2-2 NA TRBV7-6 12 NA TGTGCCAGCAGCTCCAGCTTCGGGGAGCTGTTTTTT CASSSSFGELFF
TRBJ1-3 TRBD1 TRBV9 13 NA TGTGCCAGCAGCCCATCGACAGGGCCCACCATATATTTT CASSPSTGPTIYF
TRBJ2-5 NA TRBV18 13 NA TGTGCCAGCTCACCTAACGGGGGAGAGACCCAGTACTTC CASSPNGGETQYF
TRBJ1-6 NA TRBV25-1 12 once TGTGCCAGCAGTCCTTCCGGGACAACACTCCACTTT CASSPSGTTLHF
TRBJ2-7 NA TRBV5-1 13 NA TGCGCCAGCAGCGTGGAGGGCTCCTACGAGCAGTACTTC CASSVEGSYEQYF
TRBJ2-3 TRBD2 TRBV19 13 NA TGTGCCAGTACTAGCGGGATCACAGATACGCAGTATTTT CASTSGITDTQYF
TRBJ2-5 NA TRBV10-3 14 NA TGTGCCACCCGTCGGGAGTGGGAAGTAGAGACCCAGTACTTC CATRREWEVETQYF
TRBJ2-7 TRBD1 TRBV7-6 18 NA TGTGCCAGCACCCTCCGGGACAGGGGAGCGAGCGGCGCCTACGAGCAGTACTTC CASTLRDRGASGAYEQYF
TRBJ2-3 TRBD1 TRBV10-3 16 NA TGTGCCATCGGGATCACGGGCAGGGGGAACACAGATACGCAGTATTTT CAIGITGRGNTDTQYF
TRBJ2-3 NA TRBV7-2 14 NA TGTGCCAGCAGCCCGAAAACAGCGGCAGATACGCAGTATTTT CASSPKTAADTQYF
TRBJ1-1 NA TRBV21-1 11 NA TGTGCCAGCAGCAATTCGTCTGAAGCTTTCTTT CASSNSSEAFF
TRBJ2-2 NA TRBV5-8 15 NA TGTGCCAGCAACCGGCGGCAGGAACACACCGGGGAGCTGTTTTTT CASNRRQEHTGELFF
TRBJ2-7 TRBD2 TRBV5-1 15 NA TGCGCCAGCAGCTTAGGGACTAGCGGGGCCTACGAGCAGTACTTC CASSLGTSGAYEQYF
TRBJ2-1 TRBD1 TRBV7-2 16 NA TGTGCCAGCAAGAAACGACAGGGGAGCTCCTACAATGAGCAGTTCTTC CASKKRQGSSYNEQFF
TRBJ1-2 NA TRBV29-1 13 many TGCAGCGTGGAAACAGGAGCTAACTATGGCTACACCTTC CSVETGANYGYTF
TRBJ2-5 NA TRBV29-1 12 NA TGCAGCTCTGGGGCGGATCAAGAGACCCAGTACTTC CSSGADQETQYF
TRBJ1-3 TRBD1 TRBV15 15 NA TGTGCCACCAGCAAGGGACAGCGTACTGGAAACACCATATATTTT CATSKGQRTGNTIYF
TRBJ2-7 TRBD1 TRBV28 14 few TGTGCCAGCAGAGGGACAGGGGGATCCTACGAGCAGTACTTC CASRGTGGSYEQYF
TRBJ2-1 NA TRBV2 13 NA TGTGCCAGCAGTGAAGACTACCGAAATGAGCAGTTCTTC CASSEDYRNEQFF
TRBJ2-6 NA TRBV6-1 16 once TGTGCCAGCAGTGAAGAGGAAGTTTCTGGGGCCAACGTCCTGACTTTC CASSEEEVSGANVLTF
TRBJ2-2 TRBD1 TRBV2 16 once TGTGCCAGCAGCAGGTTAGGGACAGGGAACACCGGGGAGCTGTTTTTT CASSRLGTGNTGELFF
TRBJ1-1 NA TRBV5-4 15 NA TGTGCCAGCAGCTTTAGAACTGGAGGGGACACTGAAGCTTTCTTT CASSFRTGGDTEAFF
TRBJ2-1 TRBD1 TRBV28 15 many TGTGCCAGCCTGAGGCCCCACAGGGGTGGAAATGAGCAGTTCTTC CASLRPHRGGNEQFF
TRBJ1-2 NA TRBV7-8 16 NA TGTGCCAGCAGCTTATTACAGGGCCTCTCAAACTATGGCTACACCTTC CASSLLQGLSNYGYTF
TRBJ1-2 TRBD1 TRBV4-2 16 few TGTGCCAGCAGCCAAGGGATACAGGGGATCGCTGGGGGCTACACCTTC CASSQGIQGIAGGYTF
TRBJ2-1 TRBD1 TRBV2 16 NA TGTGCCAGCAGCCTCAGACAGGGACGCTCCTACAATGAGCAGTTCTTC CASSLRQGRSYNEQFF
TRBJ1-1 NA TRBV9 14 few TGTGCCAGCAGCGTAGGAGGGTCGGACACTGAAGCTTTCTTT CASSVGGSDTEAFF
TRBJ2-7 TRBD2 TRBV25-1 16 NA TGTGCCAGCAGTAGGCTAGCGGGAGGCCCCCCCTACGAGCAGTACTTC CASSRLAGGPPYEQYF
TRBJ1-5 NA TRBV28 14 few TGTGCCAGCAGTTTACCGGGGGGCTATCAGCCCCAGCATTTT CASSLPGGYQPQHF
TRBJ1-4 NA TRBV18 12 NA TGTGCCAGCTCATTGGACAGAGAAAAACTGTTTTTT CASSLDREKLFF
TRBJ1-1 NA TRBV30 15 NA TGTGCCTGGAGTAAAATTAACGAGGGGAACACTGAAGCTTTCTTT CAWSKINEGNTEAFF
TRBJ2-5 NA TRBV7-9 16 NA TGTGCCAGCAGCCCCCATTTCCGAACAGGGAAAGAGACCCAGTACTTC CASSPHFRTGKETQYF
TRBJ1-2 NA TRBV2 13 NA TGTGCCAGCAGTGACCAGGCAGGCCGTGGCTACACCTTC CASSDQAGRGYTF
TRBJ1-2 TRBD1 TRBV28 13 many TGTGCCAGCAGTGGGACAGCTAACTATGGCTACACCTTC CASSGTANYGYTF
TRBJ2-1 TRBD2 TRBV6-6 14 NA TGTGCCAGCAGTCCATGGACTAGGGCGAATGAGCAGTTCTTC CASSPWTRANEQFF
TRBJ2-7 NA TRBV15 14 NA TGTGCCACCAGCGGAGGGCAGGACCCCTACGAGCAGTACTTC CATSGGQDPYEQYF
TRBJ1-3 NA TRBV15 16 NA TGTGCCACCAGCAGAGCGGGCAGTCTCTCTGGAAACACCATATATTTT CATSRAGSLSGNTIYF
TRBJ1-5 NA TRBV25-1 12 NA TGTGCCAGCGGGACGAGCAATCAGCCCCAGCATTTT CASGTSNQPQHF
TRBJ2-3 NA TRBV18 15 NA TGTGCCAGCTCACCGGCGTTCGTTGATGGGGATACGCAGTATTTT CASSPAFVDGDTQYF
TRBJ2-2 TRBD2 TRBV11-2 19 NA TGTGCCAGCAGGACCATCCGGGGAGTTAGCGGGAAGGGGGCCGGGGAGCTGTTTTTT CASRTIRGVSGKGAGELFF
TRBJ2-7 NA TRBV28 14 NA TGTGCCAGCAGCCCCCATACTGGGGCCTACGAGCAGTACTTC CASSPHTGAYEQYF
TRBJ1-2 TRBD1 TRBV28 14 NA TGTGCCAGCAGTCCCAGGACAGGGAACTATGGCTACACCTTC CASSPRTGNYGYTF